A single T cell receptor (beta chain) is shown here with its context. Its antigen target is currently unknown. Base qualities are missing; no much larger clone stands one base away. In Seattle, one collaborating source enrolled patients while the infection was active and tracked those patients longitudinally over the course of disease. The collaborating institutions used their own protocols to collect whole blood in K2EDTA tubes. For TCRbeta analysis, collaborator samples were shipped as frozen whole blood, as isolated PBMCs, or as DNA extracted from either sample type. This record comes from a study of blood T cell repertoires in COVID-19 (dated by TCRdb to about 2020). Regarding the complete study: The collaborator samples originated in the United States, Italy and Spain and spanned the acute and convalescent phases of COVID-19. The prospective study material was composed of cDNA or gDNA derived from T cells, B-cell-depleted T cells, or PBMCs. The dataset comprised deeply sampled blood TCRbeta repertoires from subjects exposed to, actively infected with, or recovered from COVID-19. Where available, HLA class I and class II types were obtained from metadata supplied by the sample provider rather than from assay-based typing. The repertoires were released in a freely available public database intended as a resource for research on the immune response to SARS-CoV-2. A de-identified subject ID, COVID-19 status, age in years and sex were almost always included in the sample metadata. The samples were drawn from the first 160 participants of the ongoing ImmuneRACE study and from roughly 1,300 subjects provided by 6 global collaborators.

The immunoSEQ Assay, a bias-controlled multiplex PCR, was used to amplify TCRbeta CDR3 regions from genomic DNA. The authors' pipeline ran thus. Nucleated cell counts per sample were estimated from amplification of reference gene primers within the assay. Sequence reads were collapsed and filtered to measure the absolute abundance of every unique TCRbeta CDR3 rearrangement. For each sample, productive Simpson clonality was calculated as the square root of Simpson's diversity index over productive rearrangements. The source is immuneACCESS, and TCRdb retained only in-frame sequences with V and J called. Part of the clones is not carried over; for the studies checked, unresolved V genes explain less than half of this, and the remainder is unexplained. V, J and clone size are those of that table, while D and trimming were read from the DNA. For this sample there are about 230,000 clones; more than 75% appear just once. The leading ten clones occupy around 10% of the sample.

The study at large found these results: Clinical and demographic metadata were provided uncurated, with the amount varying by source and participant.

The sequence was obtained from a man in his fifties with COVID-19, enrolled during active disease. The specimen sequenced was peripheral blood.

The bases are TGTGCCAGCAGCTCGGGACTAGCGAACACAGATACGCAGTATTTT. Protein translation: CASSSGLANTDTQYF. The chain was built from TRBV5-6 and TRBJ2-3, with TRBD2 identical over 10 junction bases. From the cysteine up to the phenylalanine, the CDR3 has a length of 15 residues. CDR3 DNA only is kept here, 45 bases in frame from base 1. The germline V gene specifies SGHDT as CDR1 and YYEEEE as CDR2. Trimming takes 3 bases off V and 2 bases off J; junction bases not matched to a gene: 3.